The next 20 T cell receptor beta chains were all read from a single sample in a study of T cell changes during pregnancy in multiple sclerosis. The assay was immunoSEQ multiplex PCR, and TCRdb's table has in-frame clones only and misses some. The table records approximately 80,000 clones, roughly 93% of them present only once. The starting material was peripheral blood, obtained in the third trimester of pregnancy. The receptors shown here come from a female donor with multiple sclerosis, enrolled in a pregnancy study.

The J gene is TRBJ2-7, the V gene TRBV25-1; a weak D match, TRBD2 (6 bases). The CDR3 sequence is 14 residues long. V lost 1 base to trimming and J lost 2 bases, with 9 bases between them. Germline-derived CDR1 and CDR2 are MGHDK and SYGVNS. The CDR3 bases are TGTGCCAGCAGTGAATCGGGGACTGCCTACGAGCAGTACTTC. This gives the protein CASSESGTAYEQYF.

The rearrangement joins TRBV5-1 to TRBJ2-7, with 7 bases that match TRBD1. Trimming cost V 4 bases and J 6 bases; bases outside gene matches: 22. Germline V gene data show CDR1 as SGHRS and CDR2 as YFSETQ. This CDR3 comprises 18 residues. CDR3 loop: CASSHLTGSGASKGEQYF. CDR3 in DNA: TGCGCCAGCAGCCATCTGACAGGGTCTGGGGCATCAAAGGGCGAGCAGTACTTC.

This clone was seen once. The CDR3 spells CSVDGTDYGYTF. DNA for the CDR3: TGCAGCGTTGACGGGACAGACTATGGCTACACCTTC. The chain links TRBV29-1 to TRBJ1-2; 7 bases map to TRBD1. The germline V gene has CDR1 SQVTM and CDR2 ANQGSEA. V dropped 3 bases and J dropped 3; count of bases not matched to a gene: 1. This CDR3 is 12 amino acids long.

The chain joins TRBV19 to TRBJ1-1; 8 bases map to TRBD1. This CDR3 region has 15 residues. Germline V gives CDR1 LNHDA, CDR2 SQIVND (reference sequence). V shed 3 bases and J 3 bases; nucleotides not matched to a gene: 6. CDR3 in DNA: TGTGCCAGTAGTATGCAGGGGGCGAGGGACACTGAAGCTTTCTTT. It codes for CASSMQGARDTEAFF.

In the case of this clone: Other DNA sequences in the sample encode the same CDR3. The rearrangement links TRBV27 to TRBJ1-2; 7 bases are shared with TRBD1. Trimming removed 2 bases from V and 5 bases from J; junction bases left unmatched: 2. Germline-derived CDR1 and CDR2 are MNHEY and SMNVEV (reference sequence). The length of the CDR3 is 13 residues. In DNA, the CDR3 is TGTGCCAGCAGTTTAGGCAGGGGGTATGGCTACACCTTC. This encodes CASSLGRGYGYTF.

The chain joins TRBV7-3 to TRBJ1-3; 7 bases line up with TRBD1. The V segment lost 1 base and the J segment 4 bases; nucleotides outside the gene matches: 4. The CDR3 spans 15 residues. Germline V lookup: CDR1 SGHTA, CDR2 FQGTGA. CDR3 residues: CASSLNGQVGNTIYF. In DNA form, the CDR3 reads TGTGCCAGCAGCTTAAACGGACAGGTCGGAAACACCATATATTTT.

The V gene is TRBV7-8, the J gene TRBJ1-4; 7 nucleotides align to TRBD1. CDR1 is SGHVS and CDR2 is FQNEAQ in the germline V gene. The CDR3 covers 15 residues. V lost 5 bases, J lost 5 bases, and 8 bases stayed unmatched. The CDR3 sequence: CASSPWDRSNEKLFF. The CDR3 nucleotides are TGTGCCAGCAGCCCCTGGGACAGATCCAATGAAAAACTGTTTTTT.

The V and J genes are TRBV6-1 and TRBJ2-6; TRBD1 matches at 7 bases. V was clipped by 2 bases and J by 9 bases; unmatched bases: 7. The CDR3 length is 15 residues. In germline, CDR1 is MNHNS, CDR2 SASEGT. The CDR3 DNA follows: TGTGCCAGCAGTGAACTACAGGGGCCCCTCAACGTCCTGACTTTC. Protein: CASSELQGPLNVLTF.

The chain recombines TRBV6-5 with TRBJ1-1; no definite D call. The CDR3 runs 14 residues. Trimming removed 6 bases at V and 1 base at J, with 12 bases between. Germline V gene sequence: CDR1 MNHEY, CDR2 SVGAGI. The CDR3, as DNA: TGTGCCAGCAGCATCCTCGGGGAGAACACTGAAGCTTTCTTT. Amino acid sequence: CASSILGENTEAFF.

CDR3 in amino acids: CASSQEGTEGGAKNIQYF. CDR3 in DNA: TGCGCCAGCAGCCAAGAGGGGACAGAGGGAGGAGCCAAAAACATTCAGTACTTC. The chain joins TRBV4-1 to TRBJ2-4; a weak D match, TRBD1 (7 bases). Germline V lookup: CDR1 MGHRA, CDR2 YSYEKL. Trimming shortened V by 0 bases and J by 0 bases, and 15 bases separated the two germline ends. The CDR3 runs to 18 residues.

V is TRBV9 and J is TRBJ2-7; 8 bases match TRBD1. The CDR3 contains 14 residues. Germline V gives CDR1 SGDLS, CDR2 YYNGEE. With V trimmed by 3 bases and J by 3 bases, 5 bases remained unmatched. The CDR3: CASSETGGYYEQYF. CDR3 in DNA: TGTGCCAGCAGCGAAACAGGGGGGTACTACGAGCAGTACTTC.

This chain connects TRBV5-1 to TRBJ2-7; TRBD1 aligns across 9 bases. The V gene's germline CDR1 is SGHRS and CDR2 YFSETQ. CDR3 length equals 14 residues. V dropped 4 bases and J dropped 7; count of bases not matched to a gene: 9. The chain's CDR3 is CASSDTGGAGEQYF. CDR3 in DNA: TGCGCCAGCAGCGACACAGGGGGCGCTGGGGAGCAGTACTTC. The complete variable domain, with remaining parts taken from reference TRBV5-1 and TRBJ2-7, reads KAGVTQTPRYLIKTRGQQVTLSCSPISGHRSVSWYQQTPGQGLQFLFEYFSETQRNKGNFPGRFSGRQFSNSRSEMNVSTLELGDSALYLCASSDTGGAGEQYFGPGTRLTVT.

The chain employs TRBV5-1 and TRBJ2-3; D remains unclear. The ends were cut back, 0 bases at V and 4 bases at J, with 12 bases in the middle. The CDR3 spans 15 residues. CDR1 and CDR2 from the germline V gene are SGHRS and YFSETQ. CDR3 bases: TGCGCCAGCAGCTTGGGGGCCCTTAACCCAGATACGCAGTATTTT. It is translated as CASSLGALNPDTQYF.

The chain couples TRBV5-1 to TRBJ2-3; 8 bases agree with TRBD1. The CDR3 loop spans 14 amino acids. V was clipped by 3 bases and J by 4 bases; unmatched bases: 4. Germline CDR1 and CDR2: SGHRS and YFSETQ. In DNA form, the CDR3 reads TGCGCCAGCAGCTCCAGGGGGCCCGCAGATACGCAGTATTTT. Amino acids: CASSSRGPADTQYF. Supplemented by reference TRBV5-1 and TRBJ2-3, the full variable domain reads KAGVTQTPRYLIKTRGQQVTLSCSPISGHRSVSWYQQTPGQGLQFLFEYFSETQRNKGNFPGRFSGRQFSNSRSEMNVSTLELGDSALYLCASSSRGPADTQYFGPGTRLTVL.

The chain employs TRBV11-2 and TRBJ2-3, with TRBD2 as a possible D gene (5 bases). The CDR3 is 15 residues long. CDR1 is SGHAT and CDR2 is FQNNGV in the germline V gene. Trimming removed 4 bases from V and 3 bases from J, with 14 bases in between. CDR3 protein: CASSSSGRSTDTQYF. The DNA for the CDR3 is TGTGCCAGCAGCTCAAGCGGACGGAGTACAGATACGCAGTATTTT.

The rearrangement uses TRBV4-1 and TRBJ1-5; a possible D gene is TRBD1 (5 bases). The V gene lost 0 bases and the J gene lost 1 base, with 13 bases spanning the gap. The CDR3 loop spans 17 amino acids. Germline lookup yields CDR1 MGHRA and CDR2 YSYEKL. The CDR3 loop reads CASSQDPPQGSNQPQHF. CDR3 DNA sequence: TGCGCCAGCAGCCAAGATCCTCCTCAGGGAAGCAATCAGCCCCAGCATTTT.

The V and J genes are TRBV2 and TRBJ1-6; D remains ambiguous. This CDR3 is 16 amino acids long. In germline, CDR1 is SNHLY, CDR2 FYNNEI. Between the trimmed V and J ends, which lost 7 bases and 0 bases, there was a span of 13 bases. The CDR3 DNA follows: TGTGCCAGCATGCCCCGGTGGAGCTCCTATAATTCACCCCTCCACTTT. Its translation: CASMPRWSSYNSPLHF.

The rearrangement uses TRBV7-3 and TRBJ1-6; the match to TRBD1 covers 7 bases. The CDR3 is made up of 17 amino acids. V lost 5 bases, J lost 8 bases, and 15 bases stayed unmatched. Germline CDR1 is SGHTA and CDR2 is FQGTGA. CDR3 nucleotides: TGTGCCAGCAGCGCACCTAGGGACAGTCTCGTAGATTCACCCCTCCACTTT. This encodes CASSAPRDSLVDSPLHF.

This clone was seen just once. The chain joins TRBV5-5 to TRBJ2-3; D unresolved. V was shortened by 2 bases and J by 3 bases, with 4 bases between the two germline ends. The CDR3 runs to 12 residues. Germline V gene data show CDR1 as SGHKS and CDR2 as YYEKEE (reference sequence). CDR3 sequence (DNA): TGTGCCAGCAGCTTCCCAACAGATACGCAGTATTTT. Translation: CASSFPTDTQYF. Full variable domain (rest looked up from reference TRBV5-5 and TRBJ2-3): DAGVTQSPTHLIKTRGQQVTLRCSPISGHKSVSWYQQVLGQGPQFIFQYYEKEERGRGNFPDRFSARQFPNYSSELNVNALLLGDSALYLCASSFPTDTQYFGPGTRLTVL.

This chain joins TRBV2 and TRBJ1-5; D is possibly TRBD1 (6 bases). Trimming took off 6 bases at V and 0 bases at J, with 9 bases between the two ends. This CDR3 region has 14 residues. Germline CDR1 SNHLY, CDR2 FYNNEI. The CDR3 DNA reads as TGTGCCAGCAGGGACAGCCATAGCAATCAGCCCCAGCATTTT. Translation gives CASRDSHSNQPQHF.